These T cell receptor beta chains were read from a single sample in a study of beta chain features in type 1 diabetes. Only in-frame clones appear in the TCRdb table, and some are missing; sequencing was by immunoSEQ multiplex PCR. The sample contains more than 300,000 clones, approximately 12% of which appear only once. Sample: naive CD4+ T cells from blood. The receptors stem from a woman aged 18-30 years with type 1 diabetes. Each CDR3 is given with its conserved first and last residue. Each record gives: V gene, clone size, J gene, D gene, CDR3 protein, CDR3 DNA. The D gene is left open where the match is weak. Part of the rows lack a size; the others show once, few, many or a class for expanded clones.

TRBV9	few	TRBJ1-1	TRBD1	CASSEGTVLEAFF	TGTGCCAGCAGCGAAGGGACAGTACTCGAAGCTTTCTTT
TRBV7-2	.	TRBJ1-5	.	CASSLEGGAPQPQHF	TGTGCCAGCAGCTTAGAGGGCGGGGCCCCCCAGCCCCAGCATTTT
TRBV5-6	few	TRBJ2-3	.	CASSFLQTDTQYF	TGTGCCAGCAGCTTTTTACAGACAGATACGCAGTATTTT
TRBV9	.	TRBJ1-5	.	CASSVGPSPQPQHF	TGTGCCAGCAGCGTAGGGCCGTCTCCTCAGCCCCAGCATTTT
TRBV6-6	.	TRBJ2-5	.	CASNQARNQETQYF	TGTGCCAGCAACCAAGCCAGGAACCAAGAGACCCAGTACTTC
TRBV4-2	.	TRBJ2-1	.	CASSPQANEQFF	TGTGCCAGCAGCCCACAGGCCAATGAGCAGTTCTTC
TRBV28	few	TRBJ2-5	TRBD1	CASSRQGAGETQYF	TGTGCCAGCAGTCGACAGGGGGCGGGCGAGACCCAGTACTTC
TRBV5-1	few	TRBJ2-1	TRBD1	CASSFWQGDNEQFF	TGCGCCAGCAGCTTCTGGCAGGGGGACAATGAGCAGTTCTTC
TRBV27	.	TRBJ2-7	TRBD1	CASSPALDRAMPTYEQYF	TGTGCCAGCAGCCCCGCCCTGGACAGGGCGATGCCGACCTACGAGCAGTACTTC
TRBV15	.	TRBJ2-5	.	CATSRIWTVQETQYF	TGTGCCACCAGCCGTATTTGGACTGTACAAGAGACCCAGTACTTC
TRBV4-1	.	TRBJ2-2	.	CASSQRRDPGELFF	TGCGCCAGCAGCCAACGACGGGATCCCGGGGAGCTGTTTTTT
TRBV4-1	.	TRBJ1-5	.	CASSQDWLAGYSNQPQHF	TGCGCCAGCAGCCAAGATTGGCTGGCGGGTTATAGCAATCAGCCCCAGCATTTT
TRBV28	few	TRBJ1-5	.	CASTPFRDQPQHF	TGTGCCAGCACGCCCTTCAGGGATCAGCCCCAGCATTTT
TRBV27	few	TRBJ1-1	TRBD1	CASSEDRGPEAFF	TGTGCCAGCAGTGAAGACAGGGGGCCTGAAGCTTTCTTT
TRBV5-4	few	TRBJ2-3	.	CASSTRGSTDTQYF	TGTGCCAGCAGCACCCGGGGTAGCACAGATACGCAGTATTTT
TRBV15	.	TRBJ1-2	.	CATSRLREDYGYTF	TGTGCCACCAGCAGATTGAGGGAAGACTATGGCTACACCTTC
TRBV6-5	.	TRBJ1-1	TRBD1	CASSTGTGRTEAFF	TGTGCCAGCAGCACCGGGACAGGGAGGACTGAAGCTTTCTTT
TRBV5-4	.	TRBJ2-3	TRBD2	CATGTRYTDTQYF	TGTGCCACCGGGACTAGGTACACAGATACGCAGTATTTT
TRBV7-9	.	TRBJ2-7	TRBD2	CASSPLAGGPWALYEQYF	TGTGCCAGCAGCCCCCTAGCGGGGGGCCCTTGGGCCCTATACGAGCAGTACTTC
TRBV15	few	TRBJ1-2	TRBD1	CATSRDRGQINGYTF	TGTGCCACCAGCAGAGATAGGGGGCAAATCAACGGCTACACCTTC
TRBV7-9	few	TRBJ2-1	TRBD1	CASSLRTGSANEQFF	TGTGCCAGCAGCCTAAGGACAGGGTCGGCCAATGAGCAGTTCTTC
TRBV28	once	TRBJ1-1	.	CASSFTPGGLRREAFF	TGTGCCAGCAGCTTCACCCCCGGGGGGTTACGACGGGAAGCTTTCTTT
TRBV4-1	.	TRBJ2-7	.	CASSQEGSSYEQYF	TGCGCCAGCAGCCAAGAAGGGAGCTCCTACGAGCAGTACTTC
TRBV7-2	.	TRBJ2-4	.	CASSLGPARDIQYF	TGTGCCAGCAGCTTAGGCCCTGCCAGGGACATTCAGTACTTC
TRBV28	few	TRBJ2-3	TRBD1	CASRQGQGTDTQYF	TGTGCCAGCAGACAGGGACAGGGAACAGATACGCAGTATTTT
TRBV30	few	TRBJ1-2	TRBD1	CAWRRTGATNAYGYTF	TGTGCCTGGAGGAGGACAGGGGCCACCAATGCTTATGGCTACACCTTC
TRBV27	.	TRBJ2-3	TRBD2	CASGIAGADTQYF	TGTGCCAGCGGAATAGCGGGTGCAGATACGCAGTATTTT